The 30 T cell receptor beta chains below all came from one sample that was sequenced in a study of blood T cell repertoires in COVID-19. The repertoire was sequenced with immunoSEQ multiplex PCR; TCRdb's copy has only in-frame clones and lacks some. The sample holds roughly 63,000 clones, roughly 90% seen once. The specimen was peripheral blood. These receptors all stem from a woman in her forties or fifties with active or convalescent COVID-19.

This chain uses TRBV6-4 with TRBJ2-2; D is unclear. Deletions cut 2 bases from V and 3 bases from J, with 7 bases between. The germline V gene has CDR1 MRHNA and CDR2 SNTAGT. This CDR3 contains 14 residues. Written as DNA, the CDR3 is TGTGCCAGCAGTGACGGTAGTGACACCGGGGAGCTGTTTTTT. Amino acids: CASSDGSDTGELFF.

This clone was seen only once. J is TRBJ1-2 and V is TRBV13; a possible D gene is TRBD1 (6 bases). From germline, CDR1 is PRHDT and CDR2 FYEKMQ (reference sequence). The CDR3 is 17 residues long. Trimming took off 4 bases at V and 6 bases at J, with 24 bases between the two ends. The CDR3 DNA sequence: TGTGCCAGCAGCTCAACAGGGTTGGTGGCACCAATAGATGGCTACACCTTC. It yields the protein CASSSTGLVAPIDGYTF.

The chain is built from TRBV2 and TRBJ1-4, with 7 bases identical to TRBD1. From germline, CDR1 is SNHLY and CDR2 FYNNEI. After removal of 6 bases from V and 3 bases from J, the junction contained 4 bases not matched to a gene. CDR3 length equals 14 residues. CDR3 nucleotide sequence: TGTGCCAGCAGATTAACAGGGGCTAATGAAAAACTGTTTTTT. Protein sequence: CASRLTGANEKLFF.

The chain carries TRBV28 and TRBJ2-6; 7 positions match TRBD1. J gave up 1 base and V 5 bases, and 2 bases lay outside the gene matches. Germline loops: CDR1 MDHEN, CDR2 SYDVKM. The CDR3 consists of 15 residues. Here the CDR3 DNA reads TGTGCCAGCAGTGCAGGGGGATCTGGGGCCAACGTCCTGACTTTC. Amino acid sequence: CASSAGGSGANVLTF.

This clone showed up just once. The chain joins TRBV5-4 to TRBJ2-7; the D is unclear. Germline V gene data show CDR1 as SGHNT and CDR2 as YYREEE (reference sequence). Trimming removed 0 bases at V and 6 bases at J, with 7 bases between. The CDR3 covers 12 residues. CDR3: CASSLGRSEQYF. CDR3 DNA: TGTGCCAGCAGCTTGGGTAGGAGCGAGCAGTACTTC.

This rearrangement joins TRBV11-2 to TRBJ2-5, with no clear D. This CDR3 has 12 residues. V was trimmed by 5 bases and J by 5 bases, leaving 9 bases between them. Per germline, CDR1 SGHAT and CDR2 FQNNGV. CDR3: CASSPPSETQYF. The CDR3 DNA reads as TGTGCCAGCAGCCCCCCGTCGGAGACCCAGTACTTC.

V usage is TRBV12-5 and J usage is TRBJ2-1; TRBD2 agrees at 10 bases. CDR1 and CDR2 (germline): LGHNT, FRNRAP. The CDR3 runs 17 residues. V gave up 0 bases and J gave up 9 bases; unmatched junction bases: 11. For the CDR3, the DNA is TGTGCTAGTGGTTTGGTAAGGCTAGCGGGAGATCTAAGTGAGCAGTTCTTC. Translation: CASGLVRLAGDLSEQFF.

J is TRBJ2-3 and V is TRBV7-9; 7 positions match TRBD2. V shed 5 bases, J shed 7 bases, and the junction held 12 bases outside the gene matches. Germline assignment: CDR1 SEHNR and CDR2 FQNEAQ (reference sequence). The CDR3 covers 15 residues. CDR3 sequence reads: CASSHVLLASHTQYF. The CDR3 coding sequence is TGTGCCAGCAGCCACGTGTTACTAGCGTCGCATACGCAGTATTTT.

The chain joins TRBV19 to TRBJ2-2; 10 nucleotides match TRBD2. The CDR3 contains 16 residues. Germline V lookup: CDR1 LNHDA, CDR2 SQIVND (reference sequence). V lost 5 bases, J lost 7 bases, and 10 bases stayed unmatched. The CDR3 DNA is TGTGCCAGTAGTCTTAGAAGCGGGAGGGTTGTCGGGGAGCTGTTTTTT. Translation: CASSLRSGRVVGELFF.

The chain uses TRBV9 and TRBJ2-3; no reliable D call. The CDR3 has 13 residues. Germline loops: CDR1 SGDLS, CDR2 YYNGEE. Between the trimmed V and J ends, which lost 0 bases and 3 bases, there was a span of 5 bases. Here the CDR3 reads CASSVVMTDTQYF. The CDR3 DNA reads TGTGCCAGCAGCGTAGTAATGACAGATACGCAGTATTTT.

The gene calls are TRBV2 and TRBJ2-2; 8 bases line up with TRBD2. Trimming took 0 bases from V and 3 from J; bases not matched to a gene: 3. This CDR3 has 16 residues. Germline V gene data show CDR1 as SNHLY and CDR2 as FYNNEI. The CDR3 region is CASSEAQLADTGELFF. CDR3 sequence (DNA): TGTGCCAGCAGTGAAGCACAACTAGCGGACACCGGGGAGCTGTTTTTT.

The chain is built from TRBV5-6 and TRBJ2-7; 11 nucleotides line up with TRBD2. The CDR3 consists of 15 residues. Trimming cost V 4 bases and J 3 bases; bases outside gene matches: 6. Germline lookup yields CDR1 SGHDT and CDR2 YYEEEE. The CDR3 DNA reads as TGTGCCAGCAGCAAAGGGACTAGCGGCTACTACGAGCAGTACTTC. Its translation: CASSKGTSGYYEQYF.

The chain is built from TRBV28 and TRBJ2-7, with 11 bases fitting TRBD2. The CDR3 is made up of 16 amino acids. Germline V gives CDR1 MDHEN, CDR2 SYDVKM. The V gene end was trimmed by 5 bases and the J gene end by 4 bases; junction bases not matched to a gene: 10. CDR3 loop: CASSRTSGRIGYEQYF. The CDR3 DNA sequence: TGTGCCAGCAGTCGCACTAGCGGGAGAATAGGGTACGAGCAGTACTTC.

The chain has TRBV30 and TRBJ1-6; a possible D gene is TRBD1 (5 bases). The CDR3 spans 14 residues. Trimming removed 0 bases at V and 14 bases at J, with 17 bases between. Germline V lookup: CDR1 GTSNPN, CDR2 SVGIG (reference sequence). The CDR3 DNA reads as TGTGCCTGGAGTGTAGGGAGGGGCCGAGTATCCCTCCACTTT. It translates to CAWSVGRGRVSLHF.

The rearrangement uses TRBV10-3 and TRBJ2-7; 8 bases fit TRBD1. Germline V CDR1 and CDR2: ENHRY, SYGVKD. Unmatched junction bases numbered 14, after V lost 10 bases and J lost 9 bases. The CDR3 is 13 residues long. The CDR3 DNA sequence: TGTGCCAGCACCGGGACAGGAGAAATAGGGCAGTACTTC. Its protein product is CASTGTGEIGQYF.

CDR3 sequence: CAISPRSTGLREDEQYF. The CDR3 DNA follows: TGTGCCATCAGTCCCCGCTCCACAGGGTTGAGAGAGGACGAGCAGTACTTC. The gene calls are TRBV10-3 and TRBJ2-7, with D perhaps TRBD1 (6 bases). V was pared by 5 bases and J by 5 bases, with 25 bases between. The CDR3 runs 17 residues. CDR1 is ENHRY, CDR2 SYGVKD, per germline.

The V and J genes are TRBV7-3 and TRBJ2-1, with D perhaps matching TRBD2 (6 bases). The CDR3 consists of 14 residues. The V and J ends lost 1 base and 6 bases respectively, with 10 bases between them. Germline V gives CDR1 SGHTA, CDR2 FQGTGA. This chain's CDR3 is CASSLNGRGNEQFF. The CDR3, as DNA: TGTGCCAGCAGCTTAAACGGGAGAGGCAATGAGCAGTTCTTC.

V and J are TRBV19 and TRBJ1-1; D might be TRBD1 (6 bases). Trimming stripped 7 bases from V and 1 base from J, with 13 bases between. The CDR3 is 14 residues long. Per the germline V gene, CDR1 is LNHDA and CDR2 is SQIVND (reference sequence). The DNA of the CDR3 is TGTGCCAGTAAGGGGGGGCGGACGAACACTGAAGCTTTCTTT. The encoded protein is CASKGGRTNTEAFF. The variable domain in full, completed from reference TRBV19 and TRBJ1-1, reads DGGITQSPKYLFRKEGQNVTLSCEQNLNHDAMYWYRQDPGQGLRLIYYSQIVNDFQKGDIAEGYSVSREKKESFPLTVTSAQKNPTAFYLCASKGGRTNTEAFFGQGTRLTVV.

The chain uses TRBV6-5 and TRBJ2-7; the D is unclear. The CDR3 has 12 amino acids. Trimming stripped 7 bases from V and 2 bases from J, with 9 bases between. In germline, CDR1 is MNHEY, CDR2 SVGAGI. CDR3 nucleotide sequence: TGTGCCAGCAACCGACACCCCTACGAGCAGTACTTC. Translating gives CASNRHPYEQYF.

V and J are TRBV10-3 and TRBJ2-7; 12 nucleotides agree with TRBD1. Trimming at V came to 6 bases and at J to 7 bases, leaving 10 bases not matched to a gene. The length of the CDR3 is 15 residues. The germline gives CDR1 ENHRY, CDR2 SYGVKD. The CDR3 reads CAISPGGQGAEEQYF. CDR3 nucleotides: TGTGCCATCAGCCCTGGGGGACAGGGGGCGGAAGAGCAGTACTTC.

V usage is TRBV7-3 and J usage is TRBJ1-1; possibly TRBD1 for D (5 bases). Trimming took 4 bases from V and 1 from J, leaving 13 bases between them. CDR3 size: 15 residues. Germline V lookup: CDR1 SGHTA, CDR2 FQGTGA. CDR3 amino acids: CASSSSAGGNTEAFF. CDR3 bases: TGTGCCAGCAGCTCCAGTGCGGGGGGGAACACTGAAGCTTTCTTT.

The genes are TRBV2 and TRBJ2-7; 9 positions agree with TRBD1. The length of the CDR3 is 15 residues. With V trimmed by 1 base and J by 2 bases, 3 bases remained unmatched. Germline assignment: CDR1 SNHLY and CDR2 FYNNEI. The chain's CDR3 is CASSEGGTGTYEQYF. The CDR3 coding sequence is TGTGCCAGCAGTGAAGGGGGGACAGGGACCTACGAGCAGTACTTC.

This chain uses TRBV7-9 with TRBJ2-7; a weak D match, TRBD2 (5 bases). The ends were cut back, 5 bases at V and 0 bases at J, with 11 bases in the middle. CDR1 SEHNR and CDR2 FQNEAQ come from the germline V gene (reference sequence). The CDR3 length is 14 residues. The DNA of the CDR3 is TGTGCCAGCAGCCGATCAACTAGCTCCTACGAGCAGTACTTC. Encoded protein: CASSRSTSSYEQYF.

This chain connects TRBV7-3 to TRBJ2-7; 9 bases fit TRBD1. The CDR3 totals 14 residues. Germline V gives CDR1 SGHTA, CDR2 FQGTGA. V gave up 1 base and J gave up 7 bases; unmatched junction bases: 5. This CDR3 is CASSLNRGQGEQYF. The DNA for the CDR3 is TGTGCCAGCAGCTTAAACAGGGGGCAAGGAGAGCAGTACTTC.

The V and J genes are TRBV4-1 and TRBJ2-4; 8 positions match TRBD2. Germline assignment: CDR1 MGHRA and CDR2 YSYEKL. V was pared by 3 bases and J by 0 bases, with 7 bases of the junction left unmatched. The CDR3 sequence is 17 residues long. The CDR3 nucleotides read TGCGCCAGCAGCCAGATAGCGGGACATATAGCCAAAAACATTCAGTACTTC. It codes for CASSQIAGHIAKNIQYF.

CDR3 coding DNA: TGTGCCAGCAGTCCTGCCGGACAGAGGGTCACGTACGAGCAGTACTTC. Translation gives CASSPAGQRVTYEQYF. This chain uses TRBV27 with TRBJ2-7; tentatively, D is TRBD1 (6 bases). The CDR3 is 16 residues long. In germline, CDR1 is MNHEY, CDR2 SMNVEV (reference sequence). Trimming took off 5 bases at V and 4 bases at J, with 21 bases between the two ends.

The chain couples TRBV5-4 to TRBJ2-7, with TRBD2 matching over 8 bases. The CDR3 contains 15 residues. Germline V gene lookup returns CDR1 SGHNT and CDR2 YYREEE (reference sequence). The ends lost 0 bases at V and 1 base at J; junction bases unmatched: 3. The CDR3 protein is CASSLEGLGSYEQYF. CDR3 coding DNA: TGTGCCAGCAGCTTGGAGGGACTAGGTTCCTACGAGCAGTACTTC.

The chain recombines TRBV19 with TRBJ2-2, with 11 bases lining up with TRBD1. This CDR3 region has 15 residues. Germline CDR1 is LNHDA and CDR2 is SQIVND (reference sequence). The V and J ends lost 7 bases and 4 bases, in that order; junction bases with no gene match: 5. DNA for the CDR3: TGTGCCAGTATTCCCGGGACAGGGGGCACCGGGGAGCTGTTTTTT. It yields the protein CASIPGTGGTGELFF. Full variable domain (outside the CDR3, taken from reference TRBV19 and TRBJ2-2): DGGITQSPKYLFRKEGQNVTLSCEQNLNHDAMYWYRQDPGQGLRLIYYSQIVNDFQKGDIAEGYSVSREKKESFPLTVTSAQKNPTAFYLCASIPGTGGTGELFFGEGSRLTVL.

The chain couples TRBV5-1 to TRBJ2-7, with 11 nucleotides matching TRBD2. V lost 4 bases to trimming and J lost 3 bases; unmatched junction nucleotides: 6. This CDR3 has 15 amino acids. Looked up from germline, CDR1 is SGHRS and CDR2 is YFSETQ. CDR3 bases: TGCGCCAGCAGCACCGGGACTAGCGGACGCTACGAGCAGTACTTC. Amino acids: CASSTGTSGRYEQYF.

The chain couples TRBV10-1 to TRBJ2-2; possible D gene TRBD1, 5 bases. CDR3 length: 15 amino acids. The germline V and J ends were trimmed by 5 bases and 4 bases, with 14 bases remaining between them. The germline V gene has CDR1 WNHNN and CDR2 SYGVQD (reference sequence). The CDR3 nucleotides read TGCGCCAGCAGTCGCGACAGTGGAGTCACCGGGGAGCTGTTTTTT. Amino acid sequence: CASSRDSGVTGELFF.